Given below is one T cell receptor beta chain in context. The data are from a study of cytomegalovirus exposure and HLA in healthy donors. Researchers ran the PCR with 60 Vbeta and 13 Jbeta primers. The repertoire was sequenced with immunoSEQ multiplex PCR; TCRdb's copy has only in-frame clones and lacks some. The sample records about 150,000 clones, roughly 85% being singletons. The CDR3 runs to 14 residues. The V gene's germline CDR1 is MNHEY and CDR2 SMNVEV (reference sequence). V was cut by 1 base and J by 0 bases, with 7 bases left in between. The clonotype was recovered from a male donor in good health and CMV-seronegative. Sequenced: PBMCs. The chain is built from TRBV27 and TRBJ2-7; D is ambiguous. Here the CDR3 reads CASSLYWSSYEQYF. For the CDR3, the DNA is TGTGCCAGCAGTTTATATTGGAGCTCCTACGAGCAGTACTTC.